These T cell receptor beta chains were read from a single sample in a study of cytomegalovirus exposure and HLA in healthy donors. Only in-frame clones appear in the TCRdb table, and some are missing; sequencing was by immunoSEQ multiplex PCR. The data show around 120,000 clones, around 72% seen once. Sequencing input: PBMCs. All receptors derive from a woman aged 45-60 years in good health and CMV-seropositive. Each CDR3 is given without its conserved first and last residue. The D gene is left open where the match is weak.

d_call: TRBD1
v_call: TRBV9
j_call: TRBJ1-2
cdr3_aa: ASSVGWTGNYGYT

d_call: .
v_call: TRBV5-6
j_call: TRBJ2-1
cdr3_aa: ASSLGTAGGGNEQF

d_call: .
v_call: TRBV7-9
j_call: TRBJ1-1
cdr3_aa: ASSLEPGSNTEAF

d_call: .
v_call: TRBV5-4
j_call: TRBJ2-1
cdr3_aa: ASSWVSGNEQF

d_call: .
v_call: TRBV7-9
j_call: TRBJ2-1
cdr3_aa: ASTLGSTYNEQF

d_call: .
v_call: TRBV7-8
j_call: TRBJ1-2
cdr3_aa: ASSLDSGNYGYT

d_call: .
v_call: TRBV21-1
j_call: TRBJ2-7
cdr3_aa: ASSPRVLRGTHEQY

d_call: .
v_call: TRBV7-9
j_call: TRBJ1-5
cdr3_aa: ASSIQGSNQPQH

d_call: .
v_call: TRBV4-1
j_call: TRBJ1-1
cdr3_aa: ASSQDRRGRGLNTEAF

d_call: .
v_call: TRBV4-3
j_call: TRBJ2-7
cdr3_aa: ASSLRNGPYEQY

d_call: TRBD1
v_call: TRBV27
j_call: TRBJ1-6
cdr3_aa: ASSRDRGSSPLH

d_call: TRBD1
v_call: TRBV7-2
j_call: TRBJ2-1
cdr3_aa: ASSLGDRRGNEQF

d_call: .
v_call: TRBV15
j_call: TRBJ1-5
cdr3_aa: ATSRNLAGSNQPQH

d_call: TRBD2
v_call: TRBV7-2
j_call: TRBJ2-2
cdr3_aa: ASSLGSGDSTGELF

d_call: .
v_call: TRBV2
j_call: TRBJ1-1
cdr3_aa: ASSENPGHKNTEAF

d_call: TRBD1
v_call: TRBV18
j_call: TRBJ1-2
cdr3_aa: ASSPGDRGYGYT

d_call: .
v_call: TRBV30
j_call: TRBJ1-5
cdr3_aa: AWSPPPGNSNQPQH

d_call: .
v_call: TRBV9
j_call: TRBJ2-6
cdr3_aa: ASSGAGGANVLT

d_call: TRBD1
v_call: TRBV5-6
j_call: TRBJ1-1
cdr3_aa: ASSFWDRVNTEAF

d_call: .
v_call: TRBV6-1
j_call: TRBJ1-2
cdr3_aa: ASSEVVRAAGYT

d_call: TRBD1
v_call: TRBV6-5
j_call: TRBJ1-5
cdr3_aa: ASSPTRQGNQPQH

d_call: TRBD2
v_call: TRBV27
j_call: TRBJ2-1
cdr3_aa: ASSLSGMANEQF

d_call: .
v_call: TRBV29-1
j_call: TRBJ1-2
cdr3_aa: SVEGGERFYGYT

d_call: TRBD1
v_call: TRBV15
j_call: TRBJ2-6
cdr3_aa: ATSRDRETGANVLT

d_call: .
v_call: TRBV30
j_call: TRBJ2-2
cdr3_aa: AWSVSGDTGELF

d_call: .
v_call: TRBV5-1
j_call: TRBJ1-1
cdr3_aa: ASSLAGSENTEAF

d_call: TRBD2
v_call: TRBV9
j_call: TRBJ2-1
cdr3_aa: ASSVDGRGYNEQF

d_call: .
v_call: TRBV7-2
j_call: TRBJ1-2
cdr3_aa: ASSLVVGAVNYGYT

d_call: .
v_call: TRBV18
j_call: TRBJ2-7
cdr3_aa: ASSPGRNTYEQY

d_call: .
v_call: TRBV4-3
j_call: TRBJ2-2
cdr3_aa: ASSRGRLRTGELF

d_call: TRBD2
v_call: TRBV15
j_call: TRBJ2-5
cdr3_aa: ATSGTQAGYPFEETQY

d_call: .
v_call: TRBV2
j_call: .
cdr3_aa: ASSDAASEQY

d_call: .
v_call: TRBV28
j_call: TRBJ1-1
cdr3_aa: ASSFPHRLNTEAF

d_call: TRBD1
v_call: TRBV4-2
j_call: TRBJ2-7
cdr3_aa: ASSQGDRDHYEQY

d_call: TRBD2
v_call: TRBV7-9
j_call: TRBJ2-2
cdr3_aa: ASSFSGAPGELF

d_call: .
v_call: TRBV30
j_call: TRBJ1-6
cdr3_aa: AWSGIGGYNSPLH

d_call: TRBD2
v_call: TRBV7-2
j_call: TRBJ2-2
cdr3_aa: ASSLTSGANTGELF

d_call: TRBD2
v_call: TRBV6-1
j_call: TRBJ2-3
cdr3_aa: ASGERGAGLDTQY

d_call: TRBD2
v_call: TRBV18
j_call: TRBJ2-3
cdr3_aa: ASLLAGADTQY

d_call: TRBD1
v_call: TRBV18
j_call: TRBJ1-5
cdr3_aa: ASSQFDRGSNQPQH

d_call: TRBD2
v_call: TRBV27
j_call: TRBJ2-7
cdr3_aa: ASSPLAGALYEQY

d_call: .
v_call: TRBV19
j_call: TRBJ2-3
cdr3_aa: ASSILGRGTADTQY

d_call: .
v_call: TRBV18
j_call: TRBJ2-1
cdr3_aa: ASSLGGRPDEQF

d_call: TRBD1
v_call: TRBV6-1
j_call: TRBJ2-5
cdr3_aa: ASHRGQETQY

d_call: TRBD1
v_call: TRBV11-3
j_call: TRBJ1-2
cdr3_aa: ASSPRGTGHGGGYT